What follows are 11 T cell receptor beta chains derived from one specimen sequenced in a study of T cells in Graves' hyperthyroidism and ophthalmopathy. Researchers took RNA transcripts and amplified the TCR beta CDR3 regions from them. HTBI primers drove first-round RT-PCR of the TCR CDR3. One entry per CDR3 protein results from TCRdb running MiXCR on the multiplex PCR reads. The data show around 300,000 distinct CDR3 sequences, with roughly 15% seen just once and roughly 7.9% held by the top ten. The sequencing input was blood. All receptors come from a woman aged 40 to 50 with Graves' hyperthyroidism.

On this clonotype: This may be a read error, as it is one base from a much larger clone. The rearrangement uses TRBV28 and TRBJ2-7; D might be TRBD1 (6 bases). The CDR3 sequence is 13 residues long. Trimming took off 6 bases at V and 2 bases at J, with 11 bases between the two ends. Germline CDR1 and CDR2: MDHEN and SYDVKM. CDR3: CASRQGSPYEQYF. In DNA form, the CDR3 reads TGTGCCAGCAGACAGGGTAGCCCCTACGAGCAGTACTTC.

The V and J genes are TRBV12-3 or TRBV12-4 and TRBJ1-2, with 10 bases matching TRBD1. The CDR3 totals 16 residues. The J segment lost 5 bases and the V segment lost 6 bases, leaving 12 bases of the junction unmatched. CDR3 protein: CASSPGTGVGSYGYTF. The CDR3 DNA reads TGTGCCAGCAGCCCGGGGACAGGGGTAGGCTCTTATGGCTACACCTTC.

At least ten counts were recorded for this clonotype. This sequence joins TRBV12-3 or TRBV12-4 and TRBJ2-2, with TRBD2 matching over 7 bases. The junction had 5 bases not matched to a gene; V was cut back by 3 bases and J by 4 bases. The CDR3 consists of 15 residues. CDR3: CASSFREGPTGELFF. CDR3 DNA: TGTGCCAGCAGTTTTAGGGAGGGCCCCACCGGGGAGCTGTTTTTT.

This clonotype was seen a handful of times. CDR3: CATIAGAYNEQFF. In nucleotides, the CDR3 is TGTGCCACCATAGCGGGGGCCTACAATGAGCAGTTCTTC. The V and J genes are TRBV25-1 and TRBJ2-1; 9 nucleotides line up with TRBD2. The CDR3 loop spans 13 amino acids. The V and J ends lost 10 bases and 2 bases, in that order; junction bases with no gene match: 3. The germline V gene has CDR1 MGHDK and CDR2 SYGVNS.

This clonotype was picked up many times. The chain links TRBV27 to TRBJ1-1; D not certain. Germline CDR1 MNHEY, CDR2 SMNVEV (reference sequence). Trimming cost V 4 bases and J 7 bases, with 13 bases left between them. CDR3 length: 13 residues. Written as DNA, the CDR3 is TGTGCCAGCAGTTCTCTTTTATCCCTTGAAGCTTTCTTT. As protein: CASSSLLSLEAFF.

This clonotype was seen many times. This chain links TRBV20-1 with TRBJ1-3; D unclear. Germline V gene sequence: CDR1 DFQATT, CDR2 SNEGSKA (reference sequence). The CDR3 has 12 residues. Trimming pared 4 bases from V and 4 bases from J, leaving 8 bases between. The DNA of the CDR3 is TGCAGTGCTACCCGGGAAGGAAACACCATATATTTT. It yields the protein CSATREGNTIYF.

The J gene is TRBJ1-2, the V gene TRBV12-3 or TRBV12-4, with D maybe TRBD1 (6 bases). The length of the CDR3 is 14 residues. V lost 6 bases, J lost 4 bases, and 15 bases lay in between. Written as DNA, the CDR3 is TGTGCCAGCAGCTCACGGGGGGGCCTCTATGGCTACACCTTC. The encoded protein is CASSSRGGLYGYTF.

This clonotype was recorded at least ten times. This sequence joins TRBV11-2 and TRBJ2-3; D remains unclear. The CDR3 runs to 17 residues. CDR1 is SGHAT, CDR2 FQNNGV, per germline. V dropped 1 base and J dropped 1 base, with 15 bases sitting between them. The CDR3, as DNA: TGTGCCAGCAGCTTAGTTCTCCTAGTGCTTGGCACAGATACGCAGTATTTT. Its translation: CASSLVLLVLGTDTQYF.

This clonotype was detected many times. V usage is TRBV20-1 and J usage is TRBJ1-2; 10 bases align to TRBD1. J lost 1 base, V lost 5 bases, and 1 base had no gene match. The CDR3 has 13 amino acids. Germline CDR1 reads DFQATT; CDR2 reads SNEGSKA (reference sequence). The CDR3 DNA is TGCAGTGCTTGGACAGGGGGTAACTATGGCTACACCTTC. Translation: CSAWTGGNYGYTF.

This clonotype has more than one count but fewer than ten. The V gene is TRBV20-1, the J gene TRBJ2-1; D is possibly TRBD1 or TRBD2 (5 bases each). Germline V lookup: CDR1 DFQATT, CDR2 SNEGSKA (reference sequence). Trimming left V 1 base short and J 0 bases short, with 10 bases between. The length of the CDR3 is 15 residues. CDR3 nucleotide sequence: TGCAGTGCTAGAGTGTTCGGGGCCTCCTACAATGAGCAGTTCTTC. It specifies CSARVFGASYNEQFF.

This clonotype was seen at least ten times. This chain joins TRBV2 and TRBJ2-3, with D uncertain. Trimming cost V 3 bases and J 4 bases, with 8 bases left between them. This CDR3 has 13 amino acids. CDR1 is SNHLY, CDR2 FYNNEI, per germline. The CDR3 region is CASSDVAADTQYF. CDR3 nucleotide sequence: TGTGCCAGCAGTGACGTTGCAGCAGATACGCAGTATTTT.